This is a list of T cell receptor beta chains from one sample in a study of blood T cell repertoires in COVID-19. Assay used: immunoSEQ multiplex PCR; TCRdb lists only in-frame clones, some missing. The sample consists of 100,000 to 150,000 clones, 85% to 90% of them appearing once. Material for sequencing was peripheral blood. The source is a woman older than 75 with COVID-19, enrolled during active disease. Each CDR3 is given with its conserved first and last residue. A D gene is named only where the DNA matches it firmly. For some rows the clone size is stated as once, few or many, or as a class when expanded; others skip it.

>TRBJ1-1|15|NA|NA|TRBV28
CASLTVSGAPHRAFF
TGTGCCAGCCTCACCGTTTCAGGGGCCCCACATCGTGCTTTCTTT
>TRBJ2-7|15|NA|TRBD1|TRBV28
CASSTRTGTGYEQYF
TGTGCCAGCAGTACGCGAACCGGGACAGGCTACGAGCAGTACTTC
>TRBJ2-1|17|NA|TRBD2|TRBV6-1
CASSESILAGSRDEQFF
TGTGCCAGCAGTGAATCAATACTAGCGGGATCTCGAGATGAGCAGTTCTTC
>TRBJ2-1|19|once|NA|TRBV5-1
CASSFYSFTDYSSYNEQFF
TGCGCCAGCAGCTTCTATAGTTTCACCGACTACAGCTCCTACAATGAGCAGTTCTTC
>TRBJ1-2|13|few|NA|TRBV7-9
CASSFTARDGYTF
TGTGCCAGCAGCTTCACTGCCCGGGATGGCTACACCTTC
>TRBJ1-2|12|NA|TRBD1|TRBV28
CASRDRGWGYTF
TGTGCCAGCAGGGACAGGGGCTGGGGCTACACCTTC
>TRBJ1-1|15|NA|NA|TRBV4-3
CASSPTGGWDTEAFF
TGCGCCAGCAGCCCGACTGGGGGCTGGGACACTGAAGCTTTCTTT
>TRBJ1-1|13|NA|NA|TRBV2
CASSEARGAEAFF
TGTGCCAGCAGTGAGGCCAGGGGAGCTGAAGCTTTCTTT
>TRBJ2-5|15|NA|TRBD1|TRBV28
CASTGQGTDWGTQYF
TGTGCCAGTACTGGACAGGGGACAGATTGGGGGACCCAGTACTTC
>TRBJ2-1|14|NA|TRBD1|TRBV24-1
CATRLGTGERQQFF
TGTGCCACCCGATTAGGGACAGGTGAGAGGCAGCAGTTCTTC
>TRBJ1-2|15|few|NA|TRBV5-1
CASSLETGWGHGYTF
TGCGCCAGCAGCTTGGAAACAGGGTGGGGGCATGGCTACACCTTC
>TRBJ2-1|15|NA|TRBD2|TRBV20-1
CSASYLAGALNEQFF
TGCAGTGCTAGTTACCTAGCGGGAGCCCTCAATGAGCAGTTCTTC
>TRBJ2-3|14|once|NA|TRBV24-1
CATSDPGSTDTQYF
TGTGCCACCAGCGACCCGGGTAGCACAGATACGCAGTATTTT
>TRBJ1-5|15|NA|TRBD1|TRBV4-3
CASSQDWTGLQPQHF
TGCGCCAGCAGCCAAGACTGGACAGGGCTTCAGCCCCAGCATTTT
>TRBJ2-3|16|NA|TRBD2|TRBV7-9
CASSRTSGSETDTQYF
TGTGCCAGCAGTCGGACTAGCGGGAGCGAAACAGATACGCAGTATTTT
>TRBJ2-2|16|NA|NA|TRBV6-2/TRBV6-3
CASSYLAAANTGELFF
TGTGCCAGCAGTTACCTAGCAGCTGCGAACACCGGGGAGCTGTTTTTT
>TRBJ2-1|16|NA|TRBD2|TRBV28
CASSLSSGVSYNEQFF
TGTGCCAGCAGTTTGTCTAGCGGGGTCTCCTACAATGAGCAGTTCTTC
>TRBJ2-5|17|NA|TRBD1|TRBV28
CASRRRTGGRYQETQYF
TGTGCCAGCAGAAGAAGGACAGGGGGTCGGTACCAAGAGACCCAGTACTTC
>TRBJ2-7|15|NA|TRBD2|TRBV5-1
CASSFGLAGSYEQYF
TGCGCCAGCAGCTTCGGCCTAGCGGGCTCCTACGAGCAGTACTTC
>TRBJ2-7|14|NA|TRBD2|TRBV5-1
CASSASGRSSEQYF
TGCGCCAGCAGCGCTAGCGGGAGATCAAGCGAGCAGTACTTC
>TRBJ2-3|15|NA|NA|TRBV3-1/TRBV3-2
CASSQDGQRTDTQYF
TGTGCCAGCAGCCAAGATGGACAACGCACAGATACGCAGTATTTT